One and the same sample provided the 23 T cell receptor beta chains below, sequenced in a study of T cells after yellow fever vaccination. MiXCR was run by TCRdb on the 5' RACE reads, yielding one entry per CDR3 protein. The table lists some 320,000 distinct CDR3 sequences, around 4.5% of them singletons. The sample consisted of PBMCs, taken 15 days after the yellow fever booster vaccination. The receptors here all came from a man younger than 35 who received the YFV17D yellow fever vaccine.

In its sample, this clonotype was seen many times. The chain employs TRBV6-6 and TRBJ2-7, with D possibly TRBD1 on 7 matching bases. Germline V CDR1 and CDR2: MNHNY, SVGAGI (reference sequence). The CDR3 contains 15 residues. V was cut by 0 bases and J by 4 bases, with 13 bases left in between. In DNA, the CDR3 is TGTGCCAGCAGTTACTCGAGGCAGGGGGGATACGAGCAGTACGTC. This translates into CASSYSRQGGYEQYV.

This clonotype was observed at least ten times. The V and J genes are TRBV7-9 and TRBJ1-1; 7 bases are a match to TRBD1. CDR3 size: 13 residues. Germline lookup yields CDR1 SEHNR and CDR2 FQNEAQ (reference sequence). Trimming took 5 bases from V and 7 from J; bases not matched to a gene: 7. The CDR3, as DNA: TGTGCCAGCAGCCGACAGGGACGGAATGAAGCTTTCTTT. Its translation is CASSRQGRNEAFF.

This clonotype was recorded a few times. This chain connects TRBV5-1 to TRBJ1-6; no clear D gene. There are 13 residues in the CDR3. The ends were cut back, 5 bases at V and 8 bases at J, with 11 bases in the middle. Germline loops: CDR1 SGHRS, CDR2 YFSETQ. In DNA form, the CDR3 reads TGCGCCAGCAGGTTTTCTACGGATTCACCCCTCCACTTT. It encodes CASRFSTDSPLHF.

This clonotype was counted a few times. In nucleotides, the CDR3 is TGCAGCTGTGTTTCGGGACAGGCAGCTAACTATGGCTACACCTTC. It yields the protein CSCVSGQAANYGYTF. This sequence joins TRBV29-1 and TRBJ1-2, with 8 bases fitting TRBD1. With V trimmed by 8 bases and J by 0 bases, 11 bases remained unmatched. CDR3 length equals 15 residues. CDR1 and CDR2 (germline): SQVTM, ANQGSEA. Looking up the rest from reference TRBV29-1 and TRBJ1-2 gives the full variable domain: SAVISQKPSRDICQRGTSLTIQCQVDSQVTMMFWYRQQPGQSLTLIATANQGSEATYESGFVIDKFPISRPNLTFSTLTVSNMSPEDSSIYLCSCVSGQAANYGYTFGSGTRLTVV.

A few counts support this clonotype. The chain employs TRBV7-9 and TRBJ2-4, with 7 bases that match TRBD2. V shed 2 bases, J shed 0 bases, and the junction held 7 bases outside the gene matches. The CDR3 is 17 amino acids. The germline gives CDR1 SEHNR, CDR2 FQNEAQ (reference sequence). The DNA of the CDR3 is TGTGCCAGCAGCTTATCCCAGGGAGGGCTAGCCAAAAACATTCAGTACTTC. This encodes CASSLSQGGLAKNIQYF.

This clonotype has only a few counts. The rearrangement joins TRBV5-1 to TRBJ2-3, with D unresolved. Per germline, CDR1 SGHRS and CDR2 YFSETQ. The CDR3 contains 13 residues. V was cut by 7 bases and J by 0 bases, with 9 bases left in between. The CDR3 here is CASVQPSTDTQYF. CDR3 DNA: TGCGCCAGCGTCCAACCTAGCACAGATACGCAGTATTTT.

This clonotype was seen many times. CDR3 nucleotides: TGTGCCAGCTTACGTCTCATGAACACTGAAGCTTTCTTT. It yields the protein CASLRLMNTEAFF. The chain uses TRBV12-3 or TRBV12-4 and TRBJ1-1; D unresolved. Trimming removed 8 bases from V and 0 bases from J, with 10 bases in between. The CDR3 covers 13 residues.

V is TRBV18 and J is TRBJ2-1; 9 bases map to TRBD1. Germline CDR1 reads KGHSH; CDR2 reads LQKENI. Trimming cost V 0 bases and J 3 bases; bases outside gene matches: 3. The CDR3 runs to 16 residues. The CDR3 is CASSPPTGGIYNEQFF. The DNA of the CDR3 is TGTGCCAGCTCACCACCGACAGGGGGTATCTACAATGAGCAGTTCTTC.

This clonotype was picked up a small number of times. The genes are TRBV30 and TRBJ1-1, with unresolved D. Germline loops: CDR1 GTSNPN, CDR2 SVGIG (reference sequence). This CDR3 has 19 amino acids. With 1 base removed from V and 4 bases from J, the gap between germline ends came to 28 bases. CDR3 in DNA: TGTGCCTGGAGTGAACAGTTTAAGGCCAGGACGAGATGGGGCACTGAAGCTTTCTTT. Residues: CAWSEQFKARTRWGTEAFF. The full variable domain, in which reference TRBV30 and TRBJ1-1 provide the parts outside the CDR3, is SQTIHQWPATLVQPVGSPLSLECTVEGTSNPNLYWYRQAAGRGLQLLFYSVGIGQISSEVPQNLSASRPQDRQFILSSKKLLLSDSGFYLCAWSEQFKARTRWGTEAFFGQGTRLTVV.

This clonotype has ten or more counts. The chain has TRBV5-5 and TRBJ1-2; 9 bases fit TRBD1. Germline trimming cut 4 bases from V and 7 bases from J; bases unmatched to any gene: 2. The CDR3 covers 12 residues. The V gene's germline CDR1 is SGHKS and CDR2 YYEKEE (reference sequence). The CDR3 reads CASSRTGAGYTF. CDR3 bases: TGTGCCAGCAGCCGGACAGGGGCTGGCTACACCTTC.

This clonotype has ten or more counts. The chain couples TRBV20-1 to TRBJ2-1; perhaps TRBD1 as D (6 bases). V was trimmed by 0 bases and J by 9 bases, leaving 15 bases between them. From germline, CDR1 is DFQATT and CDR2 SNEGSKA (reference sequence). This CDR3 has 14 amino acids. CDR3 coding DNA: TGCAGTGCTAGAGACAGGGGTGGTGGTAGTGAGCAGTTCTTC. Translation: CSARDRGGGSEQFF.

This clonotype was observed at least ten times. V and J are TRBV6-6 and TRBJ1-3; D is unresolved. Trimming left V 2 bases short and J 8 bases short, with 10 bases between. From germline, CDR1 is MNHNY and CDR2 SVGAGI (reference sequence). There are 13 residues in the CDR3. The CDR3 sequence is CASSYGPRDTIYF. CDR3 sequence (DNA): TGTGCCAGCAGTTACGGCCCCCGGGACACCATATATTTT.

This clonotype was recorded at least ten times. The V call is TRBV4-2, the J call TRBJ2-7; TRBD2 is a possible D gene (6 bases). Trimming stripped 2 bases from V and 7 bases from J, with 18 bases between. The CDR3 is 15 amino acids. Germline CDR1 LGHNA, CDR2 YNFKEQ. CDR3 residues: CASSQPGRGSGEQYF. DNA of the CDR3: TGTGCCAGCAGCCAACCGGGACGGGGGTCTGGAGAGCAGTACTTC.

This clonotype was detected many times. This chain connects TRBV19 to TRBJ2-4; possible D gene TRBD1, 6 bases. The ends were cut back, 6 bases at V and 7 bases at J, with 16 bases in the middle. This CDR3 region has 14 residues. Germline CDR1 LNHDA, CDR2 SQIVND (reference sequence). CDR3 amino acids: CASSTGQGFNIQYF. The CDR3 DNA reads as TGTGCCAGTAGCACAGGGCAGGGTTTCAACATTCAGTACTTC.

This clonotype was seen ten or more times. V gene TRBV7-2 combines with J gene TRBJ2-5, with 8 nucleotides matching TRBD1. Trimming removed 5 bases from V and 2 bases from J; junction bases left unmatched: 4. The CDR3 runs 14 residues. Germline loops: CDR1 SGHTA, CDR2 FQGNSA. The chain's CDR3 is CASSGGQAQETQYF. The CDR3 nucleotides are TGTGCCAGCAGCGGGGGACAGGCACAAGAGACCCAGTACTTC.

This clonotype was detected ten times or more. The genes are TRBV28 and TRBJ2-4, with D tentatively TRBD1 (6 bases). The CDR3 is 15 residues long. Germline CDR1 is MDHEN and CDR2 is SYDVKM. Trimming took 5 bases from V and 4 from J, leaving 15 bases between them. The CDR3 loop is CASSPRQDIKNIQYF. CDR3 nucleotide sequence: TGTGCCAGCAGTCCCCGACAGGACATTAAAAACATTCAGTACTTC.

The table lists this clonotype with a few counts. The chain recombines TRBV7-9 with TRBJ1-1; 11 nucleotides match TRBD1. The CDR3 is 17 amino acids. Germline values: CDR1 SEHNR, CDR2 FQNEAQ (reference sequence). Germline trimming cut 5 bases from V and 3 bases from J; bases unmatched to any gene: 11. The CDR3 DNA reads TGTGCCAGCAGCACCGGACAGGGGGCTCGGTTAGACACTGAAGCTTTCTTT. Translating it yields CASSTGQGARLDTEAFF.

This clonotype was observed many times. J is TRBJ1-2 and V is TRBV29-1; 8 bases fit TRBD1. Germline CDR1 reads SQVTM; CDR2 reads ANQGSEA. CDR3 length: 12 residues. Trimming took 7 bases from V and 4 from J; bases not matched to a gene: 5. CDR3 sequence: CSARDRPYGYTF. In nucleotides, the CDR3 is TGCAGCGCACGGGACAGGCCCTATGGCTACACCTTC. Combining the CDR3 with reference TRBV29-1 and TRBJ1-2 gives the whole variable domain SAVISQKPSRDICQRGTSLTIQCQVDSQVTMMFWYRQQPGQSLTLIATANQGSEATYESGFVIDKFPISRPNLTFSTLTVSNMSPEDSSIYLCSARDRPYGYTFGSGTRLTVV.

This clonotype was counted ten times or more. CDR3 sequence (DNA): TGTGCCAGCAGGGAGGGTGTGGGGAACATTCAGTACTTC. Translating it yields CASREGVGNIQYF. The rearrangement links TRBV6-1 to TRBJ2-4; D is possibly TRBD2 (6 bases). CDR1 and CDR2 from the germline V gene are MNHNS and SASEGT. Trimming took off 6 bases at V and 7 bases at J, with 13 bases between the two ends. CDR3 length: 13 residues.

V and J are TRBV12-3 or TRBV12-4 and TRBJ2-1; a possible D gene is TRBD1 (5 bases). Trimming took 3 bases from V and 7 from J, leaving 10 bases between them. The CDR3 covers 13 residues. This CDR3 reads CASSFIRENEQFF. The CDR3, as DNA: TGTGCCAGCAGTTTTATCAGGGAAAATGAGCAGTTCTTC.

This clonotype was observed a few times. This chain connects TRBV20-1 to TRBJ2-7; a possible D gene is TRBD1 (6 bases). Germline-derived CDR1 and CDR2 are DFQATT and SNEGSKA (reference sequence). V was trimmed by 6 bases and J by 6 bases, leaving 15 bases between them. The CDR3 is 12 amino acids. Written as DNA, the CDR3 is TGCAGTGCCCTTTATCAGGGGATCGAGCAGTACTTC. It codes for CSALYQGIEQYF.

The rearrangement uses TRBV11-2 and TRBJ2-5; 11 bases match TRBD2. This CDR3 has 19 amino acids. Germline V gives CDR1 SGHAT, CDR2 FQNNGV. Unmatched junction bases numbered 11, after V lost 0 bases and J lost 2 bases. Here the CDR3 reads CASSLDLSPGLADQETQYF. CDR3 bases: TGTGCCAGCAGCTTAGATTTGTCTCCGGGACTAGCGGATCAAGAGACCCAGTACTTC.

This clonotype has only a few counts. This chain connects TRBV27 to TRBJ2-4; D possibly uses TRBD1 or TRBD2 (6 bases each). CDR1 and CDR2 from the germline V gene are MNHEY and SMNVEV (reference sequence). V lost 3 bases to trimming and J lost 0 bases, with 12 bases between them. The CDR3 runs to 16 residues. The CDR3 sequence is CASSLIGGLAKNIQYF. DNA for the CDR3: TGTGCCAGCAGTTTGATAGGGGGGCTAGCCAAAAACATTCAGTACTTC.